This TCR beta chain was sequenced for a study of cytomegalovirus exposure and HLA in healthy donors. J gave up 2 bases and V 0 bases, and 2 bases lay outside the gene matches. This CDR3 has 16 amino acids. Germline loops: CDR1 LNHDA, CDR2 SQIVND (reference sequence). Use of 60 Vbeta and 13 Jbeta primers characterized the PCR. In the original analysis: Later, 65 million to 85 million unique TCR beta chains were counted in an analysis, and 10 million to 12 million of them were shared. The table came from immunoSEQ multiplex PCR; TCRdb's copy has only in-frame clones and leaves some out. That table is the source of V, J and clone size, and D and trimming were worked out from the DNA. The table records a few hundred thousand clones, 70% to 80% of them present only once.

The sequenced material came from PBMCs. The chain uses TRBV19 and TRBJ2-3; 10 positions match TRBD2. The TCR comes from a man aged 35 to 55 in good health and CMV-seronegative. CDR3 protein: CASSIDLAGVTDTQYF. CDR3 coding DNA: TGTGCCAGTAGTATAGATCTAGCGGGGGTCACAGATACGCAGTATTTT.